This TCR beta chain stems from a study of T cell responses to AZD1222 COVID-19 vaccine. Overall study results and limits: Just six or seven AZD1222 recipients tested seropositive at baseline. Vaccine-related CD4 TCRs covered spike, predominating at 160-218 and 743-854. Once two AZD1222 doses were given, Spike-specific TCR breadth and depth went up.

TCRdb's table, derived via immunoSEQ multiplex PCR, lists solely in-frame clones and lacks some. This table has roughly 99,000 clones, 92% appearing once. The CDR3 runs to 17 residues. The V gene's germline CDR1 is SGHNT and CDR2 YENEEA. Trimming took 4 bases from V and 5 from J; bases not matched to a gene: 14. To note about this clone: Its antigen is undetermined.

Sample: peripheral blood, taken 28 days after the second AZD1222 dose. The J gene is TRBJ2-7, the V gene TRBV11-3; 10 bases agree with TRBD1. This TCR came from an adult who received the AZD1222 COVID-19 vaccine. CDR3 sequence reads: CASSSSPPGTGDNEQYF. The CDR3 coding sequence is TGTGCCAGCAGCTCATCCCCCCCCGGGACAGGGGACAACGAGCAGTACTTC.